This T cell receptor beta chain was sequenced for a study of cytomegalovirus exposure and HLA in healthy donors. Study-level background: Samples from HLA-typed donors yielded about 85 million unique TCRs in an early data release. General study findings and limits: Earlier findings revealed that most TCR beta V segments proved productive either about 87% or about 30% of the time. Through in vitro validation, three CMV-associated chains were shown to be specific for CMV antigens.

Donors sampled were nominally healthy, though unrecorded immune exposures were likely. 13 Jbeta primers and 60 Vbeta primers were used for the PCR. The table came from immunoSEQ multiplex PCR; TCRdb's copy has only in-frame clones and leaves some out. Here the sample spans about 150,000 clones, about 75% being singletons. Per the germline V gene, CDR1 is SGDLS and CDR2 is YYNGEE. The CDR3 loop spans 17 amino acids. V lost 0 bases, J lost 0 bases, and 6 bases stayed unmatched. Notes on this clone: Its specificity is not known.

The material sequenced was PBMCs. The chain links TRBV9 to TRBJ2-1; TRBD1 matches 7 bases. The receptor was derived from a man aged 60 to 69 in good health and CMV-seronegative. The CDR3 sequence is CASSVEPTGSSYNEQFF. CDR3 coding DNA: TGTGCCAGCAGCGTAGAACCGACAGGGAGCTCCTACAATGAGCAGTTCTTC.